The T cell receptor (beta chain) described here comes from a study of blood T cell repertoires in COVID-19. For the study at large: The origin of the acute and convalescent COVID-19 samples was the United States, Italy and Spain. The cDNA or gDNA used as material had been derived from T cells, B-cell-depleted T cells, or PBMCs.

This CDR3 has 15 amino acids. From germline, CDR1 is SGDLS and CDR2 YYNGEE. V shed 0 bases, J shed 2 bases, and the junction held 4 bases outside the gene matches. Clinical history reported by participants formed the basis on which cohorts were assigned. In the original workflow: Estimation of nucleated cell counts was performed using reference gene primer amplification. TCRdb keeps only in-frame clones here, not all; method: immunoSEQ multiplex PCR. V, J and clone size are taken as reported in that table, and D and trimming were inferred from the DNA itself. Among around 420,000 clones listed, around 90% were seen once.

This sequence joins TRBV9 and TRBJ2-5; 7 nucleotides agree with TRBD1. The TCR originated in a woman aged 40 to 50 with acute COVID-19. Material for sequencing was PBMCs or T cells enriched from blood (not recorded which). CDR3 DNA sequence: TGTGCCAGCAGCGTAGGGGGACAGAATCAAGAGACCCAGTACTTC. Its translation is CASSVGGQNQETQYF.